This TCR beta chain was sequenced in a study of T cell repertoires in cytomegalovirus infection. Study details: Public TCR beta signature analysis indicated the presence of both CMV infection and matching HLA type. Findings and limits, study-wide: Cumulative public TCR beta family frequency identified CMV carriers with the relevant HLA. In two of eight donors, the top clonotype was HLA-C-restricted CMV-specific.

There are many counts of this clonotype. Its target is not known. TCRdb recomputed calls from the reads with MiXCR, one row per CDR3 protein. Seen here are fewer than 350,000 distinct CDR3 sequences, 8% to 9.5% observed once, and the top ten hold about 4.5%. Trimming shortened V by 10 bases and J by 4 bases, and 13 bases separated the two germline ends. The CDR3 contains 12 residues. The germline V gene encodes CDR1 MNHNS and CDR2 SASEGT. Sequenced input: PBMCs. The chain employs TRBV6-1 and TRBJ2-5; D may be TRBD1 (6 bases). This clonotype was obtained from a human donor in good health (CMV status not recorded). Some clones in this sample may be carry-over from other donors' samples. The DNA of the CDR3 is TGTGCCATCGCAGGGGTAGGAGAGACCCAGTACTTC. It codes for CAIAGVGETQYF.